Shown below are 14 T cell receptor beta chains from a single sample sequenced in a study of OX40 agonist ivuxolimab in advanced cancers. The assay was immunoSEQ multiplex PCR, and TCRdb's table has in-frame clones only and misses some. Of tens of thousands of clones listed, 75% to 90% are singletons. Sequencing was performed on CD4+ or CD8+ T cells sorted from blood, taken in a trial of the OX40 agonist ivuxolimab. These receptors all stem from an adult with an advanced solid tumor such as melanoma, head and neck, liver or kidney cancer.

The chain links TRBV27 to TRBJ2-7, with 8 bases identical to TRBD1. The junction had 2 bases not matched to a gene; V was cut back by 5 bases and J by 2 bases. CDR1 is MNHEY, CDR2 SMNVEV, per germline (reference sequence). The CDR3 sequence is 13 residues long. The CDR3 sequence: CASSPGQAYEQYF. The CDR3 DNA follows: TGTGCCAGCAGTCCGGGACAGGCCTACGAGCAGTACTTC.

The chain employs TRBV7-9 and TRBJ2-2; 8 positions match TRBD2. J was trimmed by 4 bases and V by 1 base; bases with no gene match: 8. The CDR3 has 17 amino acids. Germline V CDR1 and CDR2: SEHNR, FQNEAQ (reference sequence). CDR3 sequence: CASSLVPAGVGTGELFF. In nucleotides, the CDR3 is TGTGCCAGCAGCTTAGTTCCAGCGGGAGTTGGCACCGGGGAGCTGTTTTTT.

V and J are TRBV5-1 and TRBJ2-1, with D maybe TRBD2 (5 bases). CDR3 length: 13 amino acids. Germline lookup yields CDR1 SGHRS and CDR2 YFSETQ. Trimming stripped 3 bases from V and 6 bases from J, with 10 bases between. The CDR3 sequence is CASSSRGPNEQFF. The CDR3 nucleotides read TGCGCCAGCAGCTCCCGGGGTCCCAATGAGCAGTTCTTC.

The genes are TRBV11-2 and TRBJ1-1, with D unclear. CDR1 is SGHAT, CDR2 FQNNGV, per germline. The ends were cut back, 0 bases at V and 6 bases at J, with 5 bases in the middle. This CDR3 region has 12 residues. The CDR3 spells CASSLERSEAFF. CDR3 sequence (DNA): TGTGCCAGCAGCTTAGAAAGATCTGAAGCTTTCTTT.

This chain links TRBV27 with TRBJ1-5, with a possible D match to TRBD1 (6 bases). The CDR3 spans 15 residues. Trimming removed 1 base from V and 5 bases from J, with 12 bases in between. In germline, CDR1 is MNHEY, CDR2 SMNVEV (reference sequence). The CDR3 spells CASSLFPQGHQPQHF. DNA of the CDR3: TGTGCCAGCAGTTTATTCCCACAGGGTCATCAGCCCCAGCATTTT.

This chain uses TRBV27 with TRBJ2-3; 12 bases agree with TRBD2. This CDR3 spans 17 amino acids. Trimming cost V 8 bases and J 4 bases; bases outside gene matches: 13. The germline CDR1 and CDR2 sequences are MNHEY and SMNVEV (reference sequence). CDR3 sequence: CASGGLAGGPGADTQYF. Written as DNA, the CDR3 is TGTGCCAGCGGTGGGCTAGCGGGAGGGCCTGGGGCAGATACGCAGTATTTT.

This clone was seen a single time. V and J are TRBV7-2 and TRBJ2-1; D may be TRBD2 (5 bases). From germline, CDR1 is SGHTA and CDR2 FQGNSA. V dropped 0 bases and J dropped 8 bases, with 8 bases sitting between them. The CDR3 is made up of 13 amino acids. The CDR3, as DNA: TGTGCCAGCAGCTTAGCCCTAGCCTATGAGCAGTTCTTC. Its protein is CASSLALAYEQFF.

Worth noting for this clone: An end of the junction differs from the germline gene, which may be a read error. V is TRBV4-1 and J is TRBJ2-7; 8 bases agree with TRBD2. The CDR3 has 16 amino acids. Germline V lookup: CDR1 MGHRA, CDR2 YSYEKL. In nucleotides, the CDR3 is TGCGCCAGCAGACAAGAGGGAGCGGGAGCCCCCTACGAGCAGTACTTC. As protein: CASRQEGAGAPYEQYF.

The chain couples TRBV2 to TRBJ1-3; D uncertain. Germline V gene sequence: CDR1 SNHLY, CDR2 FYNNEI. V lost 2 bases, J lost 3 bases, and 14 bases lay in between. CDR3 length: 16 residues. The CDR3 bases are TGTGCCAGCAGTGAACTTTCGGCGGGGTTTGGAAACACCATATATTTT. The encoded protein is CASSELSAGFGNTIYF.

The chain uses TRBV5-8 and TRBJ1-1; unclear D gene. The CDR3 is 15 residues long. The germline V gene encodes CDR1 SGHTS and CDR2 YDEGEE. The V gene lost 1 base and the J gene lost 2 bases, with 12 bases spanning the gap. For the CDR3, the DNA is TGTGCCAGCAGCTTGCTCCTGAAATCAAACACTGAAGCTTTCTTT. This codes for CASSLLLKSNTEAFF.

This clone was detected only once. V usage is TRBV12-2 and J usage is TRBJ2-1; TRBD2, the table's D call, lacks a check against the DNA. TRBV12-2 is tagged as a pseudogene. The CDR3 loop spans 19 amino acids. CDR3 sequence: CASPTTSGRAFYSYNEQFF. The CDR3 DNA reads as TGTGCAAGTCCCACTACTAGCGGGAGGGCCTTTTACTCCTACAATGAGCAGTTCTTC.

The chain is built from TRBV19 and TRBJ1-1; D remains unclear. The CDR3 has 13 residues. From germline, CDR1 is LNHDA and CDR2 SQIVND (reference sequence). Trimming stripped 3 bases from V and 6 bases from J, with 11 bases between. In DNA, the CDR3 is TGTGCCAGTAGTATTTCGGGGTTCGCTGAAGCTTTCTTT. Translating it yields CASSISGFAEAFF.

The chain recombines TRBV11-2 with TRBJ1-2; TRBD1 matches at 7 bases. The V gene end was trimmed by 5 bases and the J gene end by 8 bases; junction bases not matched to a gene: 8. In germline, CDR1 is SGHAT, CDR2 FQNNGV. The CDR3 covers 13 residues. CDR3 sequence reads: CASSPTGPFGYTF. For the CDR3, the DNA is TGTGCCAGCAGCCCGACAGGGCCCTTCGGCTACACCTTC.

This clone was seen only once. This rearrangement joins TRBV7-9 to TRBJ2-7, with TRBD2 matching 9 bases. The CDR3 is 15 residues long. Trimming cost V 4 bases and J 5 bases; bases outside gene matches: 9. CDR1 is SEHNR and CDR2 is FQNEAQ in the germline V gene (reference sequence). The CDR3 loop reads CASSSTAGGSHEQYF. The CDR3 coding sequence is TGTGCCAGCAGCTCCACTGCGGGGGGGTCCCACGAGCAGTACTTC.